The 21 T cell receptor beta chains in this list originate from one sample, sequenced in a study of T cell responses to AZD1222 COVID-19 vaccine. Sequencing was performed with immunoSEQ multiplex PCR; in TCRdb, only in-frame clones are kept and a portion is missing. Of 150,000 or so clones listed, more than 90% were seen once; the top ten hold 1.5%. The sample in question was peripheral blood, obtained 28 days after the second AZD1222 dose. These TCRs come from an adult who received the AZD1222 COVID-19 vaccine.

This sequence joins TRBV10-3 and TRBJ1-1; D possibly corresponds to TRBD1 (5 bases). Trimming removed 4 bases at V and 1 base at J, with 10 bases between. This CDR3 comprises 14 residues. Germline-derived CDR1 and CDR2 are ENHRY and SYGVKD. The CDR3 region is CAISVRGSNTEAFF. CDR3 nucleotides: TGTGCCATCAGTGTTCGGGGCTCGAACACTGAAGCTTTCTTT.

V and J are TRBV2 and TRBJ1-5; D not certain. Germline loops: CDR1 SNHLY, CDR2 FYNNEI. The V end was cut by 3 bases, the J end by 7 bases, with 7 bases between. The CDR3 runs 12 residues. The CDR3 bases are TGTGCCAGCAGTGACACCCTCCAGCCCCAGCATTTT. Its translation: CASSDTLQPQHF.

The chain's CDR3 is CASSLAQGDTQYF. DNA of the CDR3: TGTGCCAGCAGCTTAGCGCAGGGGGATACGCAGTATTTT. The chain has TRBV7-9 and TRBJ2-3; D is perhaps TRBD1 (6 bases). Germline CDR1 SEHNR, CDR2 FQNEAQ (reference sequence). V dropped 0 bases and J dropped 6 bases, with 7 bases sitting between them. The CDR3 is made up of 13 amino acids.

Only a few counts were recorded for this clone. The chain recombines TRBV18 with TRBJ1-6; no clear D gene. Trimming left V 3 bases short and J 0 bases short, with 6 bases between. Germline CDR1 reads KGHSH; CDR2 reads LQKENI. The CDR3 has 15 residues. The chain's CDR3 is CASSPSGSYNSPLHF. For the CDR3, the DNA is TGTGCCAGCTCACCCTCGGGCTCCTATAATTCACCCCTCCACTTT.

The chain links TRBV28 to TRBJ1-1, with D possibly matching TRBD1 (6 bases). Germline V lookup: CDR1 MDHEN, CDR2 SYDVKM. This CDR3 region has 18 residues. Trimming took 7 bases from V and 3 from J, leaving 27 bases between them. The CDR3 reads CASNTVTAIPDSDTEAFF. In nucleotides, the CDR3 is TGTGCCAGCAATACGGTCACAGCCATCCCGGACAGTGACACTGAAGCTTTCTTT.

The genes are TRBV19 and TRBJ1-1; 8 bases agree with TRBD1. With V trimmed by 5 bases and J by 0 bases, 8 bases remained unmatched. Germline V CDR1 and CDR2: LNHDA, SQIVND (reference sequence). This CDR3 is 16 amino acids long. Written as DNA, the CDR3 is TGTGCCAGTAGTCGGACAGGGCCCCACATGAACACTGAAGCTTTCTTT. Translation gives CASSRTGPHMNTEAFF.

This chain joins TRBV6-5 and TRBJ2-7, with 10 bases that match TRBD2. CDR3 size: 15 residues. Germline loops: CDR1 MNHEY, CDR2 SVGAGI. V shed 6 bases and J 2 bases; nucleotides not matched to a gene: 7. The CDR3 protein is CASSLGLAETYEQYF. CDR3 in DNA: TGTGCCAGCAGCCTCGGACTAGCGGAAACCTACGAGCAGTACTTC.

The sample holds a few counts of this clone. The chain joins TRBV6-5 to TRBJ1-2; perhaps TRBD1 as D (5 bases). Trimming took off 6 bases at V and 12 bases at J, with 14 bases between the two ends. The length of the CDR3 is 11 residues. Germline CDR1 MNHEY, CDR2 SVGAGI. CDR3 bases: TGTGCCAGCAGATTCAGGGAGAAGGACACCTTC. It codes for CASRFREKDTF.

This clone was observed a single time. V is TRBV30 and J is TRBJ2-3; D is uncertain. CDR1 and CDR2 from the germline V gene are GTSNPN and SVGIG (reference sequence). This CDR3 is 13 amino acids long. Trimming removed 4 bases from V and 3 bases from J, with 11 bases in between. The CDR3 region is CAWNARKTDTQYF. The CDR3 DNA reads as TGTGCCTGGAACGCACGGAAAACAGATACGCAGTATTTT.

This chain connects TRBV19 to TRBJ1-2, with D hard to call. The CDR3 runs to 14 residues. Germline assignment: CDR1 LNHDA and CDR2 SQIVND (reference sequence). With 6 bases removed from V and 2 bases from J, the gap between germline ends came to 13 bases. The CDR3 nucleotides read TGTGCCAGTAGGGGCGGTCAGCTAAACTATGGCTACACCTTC. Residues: CASRGGQLNYGYTF.

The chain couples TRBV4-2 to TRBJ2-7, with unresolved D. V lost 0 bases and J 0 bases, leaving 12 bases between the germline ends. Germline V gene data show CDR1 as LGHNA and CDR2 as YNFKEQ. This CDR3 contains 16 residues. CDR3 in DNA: TGTGCCAGCAGCCAAGAGGTCCGGTACTTCTCCTACGAGCAGTACTTC. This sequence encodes CASSQEVRYFSYEQYF.

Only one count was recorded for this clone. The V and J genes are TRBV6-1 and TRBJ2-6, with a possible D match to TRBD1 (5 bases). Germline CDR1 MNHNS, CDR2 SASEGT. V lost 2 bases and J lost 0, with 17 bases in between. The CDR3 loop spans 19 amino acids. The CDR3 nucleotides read TGTGCCAGCAGTGAAACGGCCGGACATATCTACTCTGGGGCCAACGTCCTGACTTTC. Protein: CASSETAGHIYSGANVLTF.

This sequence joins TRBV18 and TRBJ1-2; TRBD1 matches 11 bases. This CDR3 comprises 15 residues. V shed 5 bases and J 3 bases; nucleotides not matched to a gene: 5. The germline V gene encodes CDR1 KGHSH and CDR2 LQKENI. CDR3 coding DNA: TGTGCCAGCTCAAAACCGGGACAGGGGGACTATGGCTACACCTTC. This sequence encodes CASSKPGQGDYGYTF.

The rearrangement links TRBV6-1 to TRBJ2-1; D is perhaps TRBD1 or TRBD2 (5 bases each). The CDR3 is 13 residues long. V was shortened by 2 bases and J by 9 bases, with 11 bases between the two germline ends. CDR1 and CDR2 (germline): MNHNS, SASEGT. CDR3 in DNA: TGTGCCAGCAGTGAAATCTTGGGGACTGAGCAGTTCTTC. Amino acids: CASSEILGTEQFF.

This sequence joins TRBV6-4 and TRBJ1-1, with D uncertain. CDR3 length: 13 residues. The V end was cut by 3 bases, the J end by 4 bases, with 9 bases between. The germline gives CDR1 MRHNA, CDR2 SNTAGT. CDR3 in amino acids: CASSESGGTEAFF. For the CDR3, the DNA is TGTGCCAGCAGTGAATCAGGTGGCACTGAAGCTTTCTTT.

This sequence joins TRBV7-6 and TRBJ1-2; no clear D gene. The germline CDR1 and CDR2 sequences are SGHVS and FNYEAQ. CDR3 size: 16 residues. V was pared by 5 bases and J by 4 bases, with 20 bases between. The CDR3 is CASSEGPVPTVYGYTF. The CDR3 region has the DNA TGTGCCAGCAGCGAAGGGCCGGTGCCAACCGTCTATGGCTACACCTTC.

The CDR3 spells CASSTGTGANEQFF. The CDR3 DNA is TGTGCCAGCAGCACCGGGACAGGGGCCAATGAGCAGTTCTTC. J is TRBJ2-1 and V is TRBV11-3; 10 nucleotides line up with TRBD1. With 5 bases clipped from V and 6 bases from J, the junction kept 4 bases outside the gene matches. CDR3 length: 14 residues. From germline, CDR1 is SGHNT and CDR2 YENEEA.

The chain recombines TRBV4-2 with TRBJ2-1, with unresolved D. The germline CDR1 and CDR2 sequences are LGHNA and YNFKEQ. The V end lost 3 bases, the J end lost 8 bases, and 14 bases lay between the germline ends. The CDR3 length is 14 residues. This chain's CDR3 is CASSHDDSWDEQFF. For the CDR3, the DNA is TGTGCCAGCAGCCACGACGACTCGTGGGATGAGCAGTTCTTC.

DNA of the CDR3: TGCGCCAGCAGCCCTAAGACAGGGCTAAATGAGCAGTTCTTC. It yields the protein CASSPKTGLNEQFF. The V and J genes are TRBV5-1 and TRBJ2-1; 7 nucleotides line up with TRBD1. The CDR3 is 14 residues long. The germline V gene encodes CDR1 SGHRS and CDR2 YFSETQ. The J segment lost 7 bases and the V segment lost 4 bases, leaving 8 bases of the junction unmatched.

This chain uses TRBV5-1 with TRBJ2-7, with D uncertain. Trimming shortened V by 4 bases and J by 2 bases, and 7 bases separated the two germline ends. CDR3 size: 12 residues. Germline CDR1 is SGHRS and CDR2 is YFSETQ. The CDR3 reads CASSPEPYEQYF. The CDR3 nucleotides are TGCGCCAGCAGCCCCGAGCCCTACGAGCAGTACTTC.

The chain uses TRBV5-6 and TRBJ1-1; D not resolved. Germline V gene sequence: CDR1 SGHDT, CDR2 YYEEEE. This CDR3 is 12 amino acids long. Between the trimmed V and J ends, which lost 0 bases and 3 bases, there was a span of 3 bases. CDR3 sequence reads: CASSLVDTEAFF. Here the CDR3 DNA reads TGTGCCAGCAGCTTGGTAGACACTGAAGCTTTCTTT.